This T cell receptor beta chain derives from a study of blood T cell repertoires in COVID-19. Per the study methods: Estimation of nucleated cell counts was performed using reference gene primer amplification. Using immunoSEQ multiplex PCR, the repertoire was profiled, and TCRdb retains in-frame clones only, with some absent. V and J calls and clone size are copied from that table; D and trimming were computed from the DNA. There are over 100,000 clones in the sample; over 70% occur only once, and around 16% lies in the top ten. Germline loops: CDR1 SEHNR, CDR2 FQNEAQ (reference sequence). V was clipped by 3 bases and J by 8 bases, with 10 bases between them. The CDR3 has 12 residues.

The chain has TRBV7-9 and TRBJ1-1, with a weak D call TRBD1 (6 bases). This TCR derives from a man aged 45-60 years with acute or convalescent COVID-19. Sequencing was carried out using peripheral blood. The CDR3 nucleotides are TGTGCCAGCAGCTTGGACAGCCTAGAAGCTTTCTTT. Protein sequence: CASSLDSLEAFF.